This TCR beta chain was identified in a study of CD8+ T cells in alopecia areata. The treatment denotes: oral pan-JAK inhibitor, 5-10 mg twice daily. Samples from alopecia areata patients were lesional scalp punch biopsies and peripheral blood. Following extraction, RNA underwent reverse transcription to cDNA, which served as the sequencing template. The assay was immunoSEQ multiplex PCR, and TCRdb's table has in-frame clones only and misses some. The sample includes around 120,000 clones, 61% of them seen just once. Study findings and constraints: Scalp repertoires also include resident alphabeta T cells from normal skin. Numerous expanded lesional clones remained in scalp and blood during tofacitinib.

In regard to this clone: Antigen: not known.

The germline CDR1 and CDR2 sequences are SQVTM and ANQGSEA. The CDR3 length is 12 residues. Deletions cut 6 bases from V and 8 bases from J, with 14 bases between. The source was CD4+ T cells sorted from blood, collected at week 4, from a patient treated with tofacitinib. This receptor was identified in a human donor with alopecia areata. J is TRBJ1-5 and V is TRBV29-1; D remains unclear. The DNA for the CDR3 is TGCAGCGTCTCCCCCCCCGGGGAGCCCCAGCATTTT. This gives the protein CSVSPPGEPQHF.